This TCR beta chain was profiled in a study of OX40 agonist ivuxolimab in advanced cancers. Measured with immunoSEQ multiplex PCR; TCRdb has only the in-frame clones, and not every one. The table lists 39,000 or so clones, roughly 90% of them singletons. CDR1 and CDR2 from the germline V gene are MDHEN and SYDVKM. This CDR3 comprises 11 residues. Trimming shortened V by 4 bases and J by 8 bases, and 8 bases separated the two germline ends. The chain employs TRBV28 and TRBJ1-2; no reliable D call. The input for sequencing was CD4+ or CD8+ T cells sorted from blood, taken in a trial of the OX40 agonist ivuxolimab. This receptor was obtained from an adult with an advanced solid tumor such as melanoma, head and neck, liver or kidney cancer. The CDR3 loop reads CASSSRRGYTF. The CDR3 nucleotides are TGTGCCAGCAGTTCCCGTCGGGGCTACACCTTC.